This T cell receptor (beta chain) appears in the sequencing data of a study of human T cells and chemical hapten exposure. Study-level results: It was expanded TCRs that formed significantly more large CDR3 similarity clusters than controls did.

A single record per CDR3 protein comes from TCRdb applying MiXCR to the RACE reads. The data show about 160,000 distinct CDR3 sequences, with about a quarter seen just once and 2.1% held by the top ten. This clonotype appeared many times. Its target is unknown. Time point reported: patch test 3, about 24 weeks after DPC sensitization. The treatment is: therapeutic diphenylcyclopropenone sensitization with weekly scalp DPC. CDR1 and CDR2 from the germline V gene are MGHRA and YSYEKL. This CDR3 comprises 15 residues. V was pared by 0 bases and J by 9 bases, with 12 bases between. The J gene is TRBJ1-6, the V gene TRBV4-1, with D perhaps TRBD1 (5 bases). The sequencing used whole blood, collected in connection with sensitization to the hapten diphenylcyclopropenone (DPC). The clonotype originates from a woman aged 18-29 years with alopecia areata. Some clones in this sample may be carry-over from other donors' samples. CDR3: CASSQEPGVGSPLHF. CDR3 DNA sequence: TGCGCCAGCAGCCAAGAACCGGGGGTCGGTTCACCCCTCCACTTT.